This paragraph reports one T cell receptor (beta chain). This clone occurred once. Its specific antigen is unknown. No much larger clone exists at a distance of one base, and base qualities are not known. From the cysteine through the phenylalanine, the CDR3 covers 15 amino acids. Just the 45-base CDR3 DNA is kept, in frame starting at base 1. The germline V and J ends show losses of 5 bases and 4 bases respectively, and no gene match explains 7 bases of the junction. For CDR1 and CDR2, the germline V gene (reference sequence) lists SEHNR and FQNEAQ. Library preparation used the immunoSEQ multiplex PCR assay. For the multiplex PCR, a mixture combining 60 forward primers for TCR Vbeta segments and 13 reverse primers for TCR Jbeta segments was used. A multiplex PCR assay on genomic DNA amplified the CDR3 region of rearranged TCR beta genes. The Illumina HiSeq System was used to sequence the amplified TCR beta libraries as 87-base-pair reads. In the paper's pipeline: A later analysis tallied 75 million to 85 million unique TCR beta chains across the 600 to 700 repertoires, and approximately 12 million of those chains were shared by two or more donors. A nearest-neighbor algorithm error-corrected the raw reads and collapsed the reads into unique sequences, merging closely related sequences to remove PCR and sequencing errors. V, D and J gene segments were assigned by aligning CDR3 sequences to IMGT reference sequences. For a sequence to be retained, a match of at least six nucleotides was required to both a V gene segment and a J gene segment. Rearrangements were classified as productive when the CDR3 lacked stop codons and remained in frame with V and J, and all other rearrangements were classified as non-productive. Following IMGT convention, CDR3 was defined as the stretch from the second conserved V-encoded cysteine to the conserved J-encoded phenylalanine. Sequences without an unambiguous match to a single V gene segment were excluded from the earlier analysis of approximately 600 of the donors. In an earlier analysis of 587 of the donors, a V segment was called functional when productive rearrangements were above 56.7%, and segregating when the standard deviation between donors exceeded 5%. A statistical classification framework was built to diagnose cytomegalovirus status from the catalog of TCR beta chain sequences. A later analysis assigned V and J genes by comparing TCR nucleotide sequences with IMGT/GENE-DB human TR gene sequences. The TCRdist pipeline was used in a later analysis to assign CDR3 sequences and most-parsimonious VDJ recombination scenarios. In a later analysis, each TCR beta chain was defined by its CDR3 amino acid sequence together with its V-gene family, and reads without a unique V-gene family were excluded. As a way to deal with suspected cross-contamination and a sequencing artifact, a later analysis dropped hundreds of nucleotide sequences that were highly shared and had low generation probability. A later analysis calculated a clonal expansion index for each public chain from normalized within-repertoire ranks of inferred template counts. In a later analysis, generation probabilities were computed with a VDJ recombination model fitted to out-of-frame rearrangements, and the resulting probabilities were checked against IGoR. In a later analysis, TCR-TCR, TCR-HLA and TCR-CMV co-occurrence was scored with hypergeometric tests, and a repertoire-size bias correction was applied to TCR pairs. False discovery rates were estimated in a later analysis by permuting HLA or CMV assignments 20 times. In a later analysis, co-occurring TCRs were grouped using DBSCAN, with TCRdist sequence similarity added in when clustering inside HLA-allele-positive subsets. Co-occurrence clustering excluded repertoires with fewer than 30,000 or more than 120,000 public chains, plus five with anomalous nucleotide sharing. TCRdb mirrors the immuneACCESS table, restricted to in-frame sequences. Some clones are absent from its copies; in checked studies, under half trace to an unresolved V gene, and the reason for the others is unknown. The DNA was the basis for D and trimming; V, J and clone size are from that table. The sample table shows approximately 210,000 clones, and around nine tenths are seen once. The ten largest clones represent around 1.5% of the sample.

The cohort consisted of 600 to 750 healthy bone marrow donors. At the time of sampling, every cohort member was nominally healthy, though immune exposures that went unrecorded were likely present. The donor tested CMV seronegative and was one of the 352 seronegative cohort members. Each donor provided a peripheral blood sample, and peripheral blood mononuclear cells were used for TCR beta sequencing. The Qiagen DNeasy Blood Extraction Kit was used to extract genomic DNA from the blood cell samples. This entry belongs to a study of cytomegalovirus exposure and HLA in healthy donors (dated 2017 in TCRdb). In terms of the full investigation: According to an earlier analysis of 550 to 700 of the donors, about 180 million T cells yielded 117 million unique TCR beta sequences and about 300 Gb of sequence data. Besides the first cohort of around 700 subjects, a separate validation cohort made up of 90 to 150 different subjects was used. The study combined high-throughput TCR immunosequencing, statistical association of individual TCRs with disease status, and machine learning to predict cytomegalovirus infection status. A later genetic analysis took genome-wide SNP genotypes for about 65% of the 666 donors and used that subset as a discovery cohort. Typing coverage differed by locus: A, B, C, DRB1 and DQB1 were typed in roughly 629-630 donors, DQA1 in about 550, DPA1 in some 600, and DPB1 in approximately 450. Alongside the repertoire data, information on donor age, sex, ethnicity and CMV serostatus was compiled. Across 398 genotyped donors of the cohort, an average of about 240,000 unique TCR beta nucleotide sequences per donor were sequenced, and 15% to 20% of those sequences were non-productive. An early release that covered 500 to 800 HLA-typed donors contained approximately 300 gigabases of sequencing data and tens of millions of unique TCR sequences. Because of strong linkage in the cohort, roughly 5 DR-DQ haplotypes were treated as single units for association and clustering. Among the roughly 400 genotyped donors, approximately 81% belonged to the genetic ancestry cluster associated with self-reported Caucasian donors. Both class I and class II loci were covered by HLA typing, at four-digit resolution. The study used immunosequencing to profile the T cell repertoires of hundreds of subjects and linked those repertoires to cytomegalovirus serostatus. In the later analysis, no new phenotypic data were used to find candidate immune exposures; instead, reliance was placed on TCR beta sequences and their occurrence across donors. All discovery cohort repertoires had been generated using a single sequencing platform. To study patterns of TCR occurrence, a later analysis re-analyzed previously published TCR beta repertoires from several hundred donors and added high-resolution HLA genotyping. The aim of the study was to test whether cataloging public T cell receptors could identify signatures of past pathogen exposure. An earlier analysis of 587 of the donors applied high-throughput TCR beta sequencing to assess whether each TCR beta V gene segment acted as functional or pseudogenic.

Study-wide conclusions, independent of this receptor: A later analysis reported that several top co-occurrence clusters appeared linked to parvovirus B19, influenza, CMV and Epstein-Barr virus. A later analysis associated around 16,000 TCR beta sequences with specific HLA alleles at a false discovery rate of 0.05. Most CMV-associated TCR beta chains appeared to be HLA-restricted in a later analysis, and the HLA associations seemed to be driven largely by CMV exposure. In a later genetic analysis, a missense DCLRE1C variant was associated with V-gene and J-gene trimming of TCR beta chains, and the association was replicated in an independent cohort. While some public TCRs were present in many individuals, most TCR sequences turned up only very rarely across donors. Because counts were too low, about 15 rarely observed V segments, including chromosome 9 orphons, were left out of the earlier analysis of over 550 of the donors. It was suggested by the authors that the approach could potentially be generalized to other disease states and immunological phenotypes. Sequencing depth was assumed to be roughly uniform across donors in the presence/absence analyses, though that assumption may not hold. Cytomegalovirus status was reported to be diagnosed by the classifier with high specificity and sensitivity in both the original and validation cohorts. In an earlier analysis of roughly 500 of the donors, most TCR beta V segments appeared in productive rearrangements about 87% or about 30% of the time, broadly matching IMGT annotations. For the cohort, immune exposure information was limited to CMV serostatus. In vitro tests confirmed that three of the cytomegalovirus-associated TCR beta chains recognize cytomegalovirus antigens. Linkage disequilibrium might explain the correlated functional status among segregating V segments, but an unknown experimental factor could not be ruled out. Assigning TCR associations to individual alleles was difficult when HLA alleles, especially DR and DQ, strongly co-occurred. In the study, some 180 TCR beta chains were listed as associated with cytomegalovirus. Because HLA typing was unavailable for some donors at each locus, only the typed subset was used in association tests. A later genetic analysis reported fewer N-insertions in productive TCRs among donors in an Asian-associated ancestry cluster than the roughly 620-donor mean. A further reported finding was that TCR beta sequences accurately predicted the HLA-A and HLA-B alleles for most subjects in the first cohort. In a later analysis, TCR association rates were found to vary across HLA loci, with the most associated TCRs seen for DRB1 alleles and the fewest for HLA-C alleles. Only TCR beta chains were sequenced in this cohort, and the absence of alpha or paired-chain data limited detectable features. A group of highly shared sequence variants was considered likely to be a technical artifact of the sequencing pipeline. The 87-base-pair reads could not distinguish some IMGT-functional V segments, including TRBV6-2 and TRBV6-3, so those segments were excluded. In a later analysis, HLA-associated TCR beta chains showed more clonal expansion and lower generation probabilities than non-associated chains that were equally common.

This TCR came from a woman aged 18-35 years in good health and CMV-seronegative. The sample taken for sequencing was PBMCs. This sequence uses TRBV7-9 and TRBJ1-4; TRBD1 matches 7 bases in the middle. The CDR3 is CASSAGQTLNEKLFF. DNA sequence: TGTGCCAGCAGCGCGGGACAGACTCTTAATGAAAAACTGTTTTTT.